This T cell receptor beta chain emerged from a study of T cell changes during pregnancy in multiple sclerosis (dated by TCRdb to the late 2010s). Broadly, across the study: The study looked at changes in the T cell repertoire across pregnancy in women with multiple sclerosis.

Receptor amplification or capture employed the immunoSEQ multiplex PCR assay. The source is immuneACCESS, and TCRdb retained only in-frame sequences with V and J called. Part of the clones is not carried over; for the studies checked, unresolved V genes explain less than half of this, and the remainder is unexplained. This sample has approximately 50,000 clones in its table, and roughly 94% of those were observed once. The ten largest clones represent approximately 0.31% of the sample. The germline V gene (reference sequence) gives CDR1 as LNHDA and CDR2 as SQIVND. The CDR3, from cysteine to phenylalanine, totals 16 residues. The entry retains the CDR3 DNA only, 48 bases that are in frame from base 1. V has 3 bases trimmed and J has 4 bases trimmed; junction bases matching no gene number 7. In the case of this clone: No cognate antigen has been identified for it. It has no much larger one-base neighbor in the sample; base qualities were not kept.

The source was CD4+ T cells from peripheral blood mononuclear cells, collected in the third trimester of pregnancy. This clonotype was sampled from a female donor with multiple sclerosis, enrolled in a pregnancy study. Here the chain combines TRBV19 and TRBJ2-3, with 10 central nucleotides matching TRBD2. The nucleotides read TGTGCCAGTAGTATCCGTCCAGCGGGGGGGGCAGATACGCAGTATTTT. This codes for CASSIRPAGGADTQYF.